The T cell receptor beta chain under discussion was sequenced for a study of neoadjuvant anti-PD-1 for oral cavity cancer. Study in general: Non-progressing patients received a fourth nivolumab dose near day 43, then surgery on days 50-56. Study conclusions and caveats: Higher pretreatment blood Treg/Th17 ratios correlated with higher pretreatment blood and lower post-treatment tumor TCRbeta clonality. Each response group had just a few patients in TCR analyses. PBMC Gini-index clonality exceeded responders' in non-responders post-nivolumab.

The time point: after neoadjuvant nivolumab, at surgical resection. In germline, CDR1 is MGHRA, CDR2 YSYEKL. V trimming: 5 bases; J trimming: 1 base; junction bases outside the gene matches: 4. The CDR3 length is 15 residues. This clone was detected a few times. Its specificity is unknown. Measured with immunoSEQ multiplex PCR; TCRdb has only the in-frame clones, and not every one. Among about 68,000 clones, 70% to 90% were seen once, and the ten largest hold 3% to 3.5%. V gene TRBV4-1 combines with J gene TRBJ2-1; TRBD2 matches at 8 bases. This sequence originates from a person aged 35-80 years with oral cavity squamous cell carcinoma. The input for sequencing was PBMCs, taken after nivolumab (anti-PD-1) treatment. CDR3 nucleotide sequence: TGCGCCAGCAGCACGATAGCGGGGTCCTACAATGAGCAGTTCTTC. Encoded protein: CASSTIAGSYNEQFF.